The 10 T cell receptor beta chains reported below all come from one sample, sequenced in a study of T cell responses to AZD1222 COVID-19 vaccine. Only in-frame clones appear in the TCRdb table, and some are missing; sequencing was by immunoSEQ multiplex PCR. The sample includes 24,000 or so clones, around 87% of them seen just once. This specimen consisted of peripheral blood, obtained 28 days after the second AZD1222 dose. The receptors originated from an adult who received the AZD1222 COVID-19 vaccine.

The chain combines TRBV28 with TRBJ2-7; 9 bases align to TRBD1. Germline V gene sequence: CDR1 MDHEN, CDR2 SYDVKM. The CDR3 is made up of 15 amino acids. The trim removed 5 bases at V and 3 bases at J, leaving 8 bases unmatched. The CDR3 region has the DNA TGTGCCAGCAGTCAGGCCGGGACAGGGTTCTACGAGCAGTACTTC. Translated, it gives CASSQAGTGFYEQYF.

As to this clone: Distinct nucleotide sequences in the sample also encode this CDR3. This chain uses TRBV6-5 with TRBJ2-3; D may correspond to TRBD1 or TRBD2 (5 bases each). There are 14 residues in the CDR3. Germline CDR1 is MNHEY and CDR2 is SVGAGI. Trimming left V 5 bases short and J 0 bases short, with 9 bases between. The CDR3 bases are TGTGCCAGCAGTCGGGACCGTAGCACAGATACGCAGTATTTT. Its protein product is CASSRDRSTDTQYF.

V is TRBV2 and J is TRBJ2-5, with D maybe TRBD1 (6 bases). Germline CDR1 SNHLY, CDR2 FYNNEI. The CDR3 contains 14 residues. V lost 4 bases, J lost 5 bases, and 14 bases lay in between. In DNA form, the CDR3 reads TGTGCCAGCAGTGCTCAGGGGCGCGGGGAGACCCAGTACTTC. Its protein is CASSAQGRGETQYF.

The chain recombines TRBV6-5 with TRBJ2-1; 9 bases agree with TRBD2. Germline assignment: CDR1 MNHEY and CDR2 SVGAGI. The J segment lost 4 bases and the V segment lost 5 bases, leaving 6 bases of the junction unmatched. The CDR3 is 15 amino acids. The CDR3 here is CASSPGREGYNEQFF. In nucleotides, the CDR3 is TGTGCCAGCAGTCCCGGGCGGGAGGGGTACAATGAGCAGTTCTTC.

The J gene is TRBJ2-5, the V gene TRBV10-1; 10 bases match TRBD2. In germline, CDR1 is WNHNN, CDR2 SYGVQD (reference sequence). Trimming removed 6 bases from V and 5 bases from J; junction bases left unmatched: 3. This CDR3 contains 13 residues. In nucleotides, the CDR3 is TGCGCCAGCAGCCCGGGACTAGCGGAGACCCAGTACTTC. It codes for CASSPGLAETQYF.

V gene TRBV11-2 combines with J gene TRBJ2-1; the D is unclear. The CDR3 contains 13 residues. Trimming took 5 bases from V and 2 from J, leaving 7 bases between them. Germline CDR1 SGHAT, CDR2 FQNNGV. The CDR3 sequence: CASSPAPYNEQFF. The CDR3 nucleotides are TGTGCCAGCAGCCCCGCGCCCTACAATGAGCAGTTCTTC.

This chain joins TRBV5-1 and TRBJ2-7; no clear D. The V gene lost 4 bases and the J gene lost 3 bases, with 8 bases spanning the gap. The germline V gene encodes CDR1 SGHRS and CDR2 YFSETQ. The CDR3 has 12 residues. The CDR3 DNA reads as TGCGCCAGCAGCCCCACCGTCTACGAGCAGTACTTC. Its translation is CASSPTVYEQYF.

This rearrangement joins TRBV2 to TRBJ1-5, with D possibly being TRBD1 (5 bases). V shed 4 bases and J shed 1 base, with 11 bases lying between them. The CDR3 is 15 amino acids. Germline values: CDR1 SNHLY, CDR2 FYNNEI. For the CDR3, the DNA is TGTGCCAGCAGTGGACAGTCGATAAGCAATCAGCCCCAGCATTTT. It yields the protein CASSGQSISNQPQHF.

V and J are TRBV5-1 and TRBJ1-1; a possible D gene is TRBD1 (6 bases). This CDR3 is 14 amino acids long. V lost 5 bases to trimming and J lost 1 base, with 12 bases between them. The germline V gene encodes CDR1 SGHRS and CDR2 YFSETQ. The CDR3 DNA sequence: TGCGCCAGCAGTCAGGGACAAACGAACACTGAAGCTTTCTTT. Amino acids: CASSQGQTNTEAFF.

V usage is TRBV3-1 (or the pseudogene TRBV3-2) and J usage is TRBJ1-4; D uncertain. The CDR3 covers 15 residues. Between the trimmed V and J ends, which lost 1 base and 8 bases, there was a span of 14 bases. The germline gives CDR1 LGHDT, CDR2 YNNKEL (reference sequence). The CDR3 reads CASSQGSGPQEKLFF. The CDR3 DNA follows: TGTGCCAGCAGCCAAGGTTCCGGACCCCAAGAAAAACTGTTTTTT.